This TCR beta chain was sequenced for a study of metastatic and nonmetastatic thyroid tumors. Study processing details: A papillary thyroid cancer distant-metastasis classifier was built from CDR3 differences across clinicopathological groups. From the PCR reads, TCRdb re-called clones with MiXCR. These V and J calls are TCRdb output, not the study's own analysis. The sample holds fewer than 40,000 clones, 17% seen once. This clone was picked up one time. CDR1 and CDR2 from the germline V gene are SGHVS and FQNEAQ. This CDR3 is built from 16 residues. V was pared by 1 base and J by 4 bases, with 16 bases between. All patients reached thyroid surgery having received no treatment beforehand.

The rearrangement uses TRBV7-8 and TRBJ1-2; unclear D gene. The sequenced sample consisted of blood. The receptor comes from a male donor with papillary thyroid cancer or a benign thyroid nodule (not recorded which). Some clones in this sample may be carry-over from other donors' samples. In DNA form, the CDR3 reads TGTGCCAGCAGCTTAGGTGTGGGTGATGCGGGCTATGGCTACACCTTC. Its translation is CASSLGVGDAGYGYTF.